Shown below are 14 T cell receptor beta chains from a single sample sequenced in a study of T cell responses to AZD1222 COVID-19 vaccine. Generated by immunoSEQ multiplex PCR, the TCRdb table keeps only in-frame clones and is missing some. The repertoire holds some 96,000 clones, with roughly 80% as singletons. This sample comprised peripheral blood, obtained 28 days after the second AZD1222 dose. The receptors here all came from an adult who received the AZD1222 COVID-19 vaccine.

This CDR3 is CASSPPAGGPTDTQYF. CDR3 in DNA: TGTGCCAGCAGCCCCCCAGCGGGAGGCCCCACAGATACGCAGTATTTT. This chain links TRBV7-3 with TRBJ2-3, with 9 bases aligning to TRBD2. The germline V gene encodes CDR1 SGHTA and CDR2 FQGTGA. The junction had 8 bases not matched to a gene; V was cut back by 5 bases and J by 2 bases. The CDR3 covers 16 residues.

The rearrangement uses TRBV7-9 and TRBJ2-7; 10 positions match TRBD1. Germline V gene sequence: CDR1 SEHNR, CDR2 FQNEAQ (reference sequence). This CDR3 region has 13 residues. Trimming at V came to 6 bases and at J to 6 bases, leaving 5 bases not matched to a gene. Written as DNA, the CDR3 is TGTGCCAGCAGTAAGACAGGGGGCATCGAGCAGTACTTC. This translates into CASSKTGGIEQYF. Looking up the rest from reference TRBV7-9 and TRBJ2-7 gives the full variable domain: DTGVSQNPRHKITKRGQNVTFRCDPISEHNRLYWYRQTLGQGPEFLTYFQNEAQLEKSRLLSDRFSAERPKGSFSTLEIQRTEQGDSAMYLCASSKTGGIEQYFGPGTRLTVT.

The rearrangement uses TRBV19 and TRBJ2-1, with a weak D call TRBD2 (5 bases). CDR1 is LNHDA, CDR2 SQIVND, per germline (reference sequence). CDR3 length: 14 residues. Trimming took 3 bases from V and 8 from J, leaving 14 bases between them. CDR3 sequence reads: CASSISGSSDEQFF. The CDR3 bases are TGTGCCAGTAGTATTTCGGGTAGTAGCGATGAGCAGTTCTTC.

The rearrangement uses TRBV5-1 and TRBJ1-1; TRBD1 agrees at 8 bases. The J segment lost 3 bases and the V segment lost 5 bases, leaving 12 bases of the junction unmatched. From germline, CDR1 is SGHRS and CDR2 YFSETQ. This CDR3 comprises 16 residues. In DNA, the CDR3 is TGCGCCAGCAGAAGGACAGGGATAATTTTGGACACTGAAGCTTTCTTT. Translation gives CASRRTGIILDTEAFF. The complete variable domain, with remaining parts taken from reference TRBV5-1 and TRBJ1-1, reads KAGVTQTPRYLIKTRGQQVTLSCSPISGHRSVSWYQQTPGQGLQFLFEYFSETQRNKGNFPGRFSGRQFSNSRSEMNVSTLELGDSALYLCASRRTGIILDTEAFFGQGTRLTVV.

The CDR3 loop reads CASSLVGGGGETQYF. For the CDR3, the DNA is TGTGCCAGCAGTTTAGTCGGCGGGGGCGGGGAGACCCAGTACTTC. The chain couples TRBV27 to TRBJ2-5, with D perhaps matching TRBD2 (7 bases). The CDR3 is 15 amino acids. V was cut by 2 bases and J by 5 bases, with 15 bases left in between. Germline V lookup: CDR1 MNHEY, CDR2 SMNVEV (reference sequence).

The J gene is TRBJ1-2, the V gene TRBV2, with a tentative D call TRBD1 (6 bases). Trimming took 6 bases from V and 0 from J, leaving 14 bases between them. Germline V lookup: CDR1 SNHLY, CDR2 FYNNEI. CDR3 length equals 15 residues. The CDR3 coding sequence is TGTGCCAGCAGGTTGGGACATTTAGCTAACTATGGCTACACCTTC. The encoded protein is CASRLGHLANYGYTF.

This chain joins TRBV6-5 and TRBJ1-1; TRBD1 agrees at 9 bases. Germline lookup yields CDR1 MNHEY and CDR2 SVGAGI. There are 15 residues in the CDR3. V trimming: 4 bases; J trimming: 5 bases; junction bases outside the gene matches: 8. The CDR3 sequence: CASSLFRDRATEAFF. DNA of the CDR3: TGTGCCAGCAGTTTATTCCGGGACAGGGCAACTGAAGCTTTCTTT.

This clone was seen a few times. The chain uses TRBV9 and TRBJ2-7; the match to TRBD2 covers 11 bases. This CDR3 is built from 15 residues. The germline CDR1 and CDR2 sequences are SGDLS and YYNGEE. V was pared by 3 bases and J by 2 bases, with 4 bases of the junction left unmatched. Written as DNA, the CDR3 is TGTGCCAGCAGCGGGGGACTAGCGGAGACCTACGAGCAGTACTTC. This encodes CASSGGLAETYEQYF. Based on the CDR3 plus reference TRBV9 and TRBJ2-7, the full variable domain is DSGVTQTPKHLITATGQRVTLRCSPRSGDLSVYWYQQSLDQGLQFLIQYYNGEERAKGNILERFSAQQFPDLHSELNLSSLELGDSALYFCASSGGLAETYEQYFGPGTRLTVT.

The DNA of the CDR3 is TGTGCCAGTACTGCCTACGGACAGAACACTGAAGCTTTCTTT. Translated, it gives CASTAYGQNTEAFF. The chain has TRBV19 and TRBJ1-1, with D tentatively TRBD1 (5 bases). Looked up from germline, CDR1 is LNHDA and CDR2 is SQIVND (reference sequence). The CDR3 spans 14 residues. Deletions cut 7 bases from V and 1 base from J, with 13 bases between.

This chain links TRBV7-8 with TRBJ2-3; D may be TRBD2 (5 bases). This CDR3 comprises 14 residues. The V end was cut by 6 bases, the J end by 4 bases, with 14 bases between. From germline, CDR1 is SGHVS and CDR2 FQNEAQ. In DNA, the CDR3 is TGTGCCAGCAGAGAACGGGGAAGGGCAGATACGCAGTATTTT. This encodes CASRERGRADTQYF. Variable domain in full (rest from reference TRBV7-8 and TRBJ2-3): GAGVSQSPRYKVAKRGQDVALRCDPISGHVSLFWYQQALGQGPEFLTYFQNEAQLDKSGLPSDRFFAERPEGSVSTLKIQRTQQEDSAVYLCASRERGRADTQYFGPGTRLTVL.

This chain links TRBV7-3 with TRBJ2-1; 9 bases fit TRBD2. The junction had 7 bases not matched to a gene; V was cut back by 2 bases and J by 8 bases. This CDR3 contains 15 residues. Germline CDR1 is SGHTA and CDR2 is FQGTGA. DNA of the CDR3: TGTGCCAGCAGCTTAGGGACTAGCTCTGTGGATGAGCAGTTCTTC. It specifies CASSLGTSSVDEQFF.

V gene TRBV6-5 combines with J gene TRBJ1-1, with unresolved D. CDR3 length equals 14 residues. CDR1 and CDR2 (germline): MNHEY, SVGAGI. Between the trimmed V and J ends, which lost 8 bases and 0 bases, there was a span of 13 bases. In DNA form, the CDR3 reads TGTGCCAGCCTCGCGCGGGGAATGAACACTGAAGCTTTCTTT. Residues: CASLARGMNTEAFF.

The chain is built from TRBV5-5 and TRBJ2-3, with D hard to call. Germline lookup yields CDR1 SGHKS and CDR2 YYEKEE (reference sequence). The CDR3 covers 14 residues. Trimming removed 2 bases from V and 6 bases from J, with 13 bases in between. CDR3 sequence (DNA): TGTGCCAGCAGCTTTACCGCCCCCGTGGATACGCAGTATTTT. Residues: CASSFTAPVDTQYF.

The table lists this clone with a count of one. The gene calls are TRBV18 and TRBJ2-3, with TRBD2 matching over 10 bases. Trimming at V came to 5 bases and at J to 4 bases, leaving 6 bases not matched to a gene. This CDR3 is built from 15 residues. Germline V CDR1 and CDR2: KGHSH, LQKENI. CDR3 coding DNA: TGTGCCAGCTCATCTACTAGCGGGACAGCAGATACGCAGTATTTT. Amino acids: CASSSTSGTADTQYF.